This T cell receptor beta chain was identified in a study of cytomegalovirus exposure and HLA in healthy donors. Overall study findings and caveats: High specificity and sensitivity for cytomegalovirus status were reported for the classifier. Listed as cytomegalovirus-associated were more than 150 TCR beta chains.

Concerning this clone itself: Its antigen is not identified.

The V end was cut by 1 base, the J end by 7 bases, with 8 bases between. The length of the CDR3 is 13 residues. In germline, CDR1 is SGHVS, CDR2 FNYEAQ. Amplification used 60 Vbeta primers and 13 Jbeta primers. Assay: immunoSEQ multiplex PCR; the TCRdb copy retains only in-frame clones and omits some. Its clone listing holds about 200,000 clones. This receptor was obtained from a boy aged 10-17 years in good health and CMV-seronegative. The sequencing input was PBMCs. V gene TRBV7-6 combines with J gene TRBJ2-4, with D unclear. CDR3 sequence: CASSLVPANIQYF. In DNA, the CDR3 is TGTGCCAGCAGCTTAGTCCCAGCGAACATTCAGTACTTC. Complete variable domain (other parts from reference TRBV7-6 and TRBJ2-4): GAGVSQSPRYKVTKRGQDVALRCDPISGHVSLYWYRQALGQGPEFLTYFNYEAQQDKSGLPNDRFSAERPEGSISTLTIQRTEQRDSAMYRCASSLVPANIQYFGAGTRLSVL.